This passage covers 24 T cell receptor beta chains from one sample sequenced in a study of spatial heterogeneity in lung cancer. The time point was: sample taken at primary tumor resection. TCRdb itself ran the 5' RACE reads through MiXCR, one entry per CDR3 protein. Found here are about 80,000 distinct CDR3 sequences, 8% of them singletons; the top ten hold about 6.8%. The specimen was PBMCs, collected at surgery. The receptors derive from a male donor with early-stage non-small cell lung cancer.

This clonotype was detected many times. The genes are TRBV5-1 and TRBJ2-1, with D perhaps TRBD1 (5 bases). This CDR3 is 14 amino acids long. V was shortened by 0 bases and J by 7 bases, with 11 bases between the two germline ends. From germline, CDR1 is SGHRS and CDR2 YFSETQ. The CDR3 DNA is TGCGCCAGCAGCTTGGTCGGACATGAGAATGAGCAGTTCTTC. Translated, it gives CASSLVGHENEQFF.

This clonotype has just a few counts. J is TRBJ1-3 and V is TRBV4-1, with TRBD1 matching 8 bases. Looked up from germline, CDR1 is MGHRA and CDR2 is YSYEKL. J lost 4 bases, V lost 6 bases, and 8 bases had no gene match. The CDR3 is 15 residues long. The CDR3 coding sequence is TGCGCCAGCAGGCAACAGGGGGTTAGGGGAAACACCATATATTTT. Protein product: CASRQQGVRGNTIYF.

This clonotype has only a few counts. The rearrangement links TRBV5-5 to TRBJ1-2, with TRBD1 identical over 7 bases. Germline CDR1 reads SGHKS; CDR2 reads YYEKEE (reference sequence). The junction had 13 bases not matched to a gene; V was cut back by 4 bases and J by 4 bases. The CDR3 runs 16 residues. The CDR3 DNA is TGTGCCAGCAGCCCACGCCCCGGGACAGCTGTCTATGGCTACACCTTC. It translates to CASSPRPGTAVYGYTF.

This clonotype was observed a handful of times. The V call is TRBV19, the J call TRBJ2-5; 7 bases match TRBD1. Trimming at V came to 5 bases and at J to 1 base, leaving 7 bases not matched to a gene. This CDR3 has 15 residues. The V gene's germline CDR1 is LNHDA and CDR2 SQIVND (reference sequence). The CDR3 DNA sequence: TGTGCCAGTAGTCCGGGACAGAGGTCCCAAGAGACCCAGTACTTC. This encodes CASSPGQRSQETQYF.

This clonotype was counted ten times or more. Here the CDR3 reads CASSIVRGPYEQYF. CDR3 nucleotides: TGTGCCAGTAGTATAGTCCGGGGACCATACGAGCAGTACTTC. J is TRBJ2-7 and V is TRBV19, with D perhaps assigned TRBD1 or TRBD2 (5 bases each). V gave up 1 base and J gave up 4 bases, with 11 bases separating them. Germline V gene sequence: CDR1 LNHDA, CDR2 SQIVND (reference sequence). The CDR3 runs 14 residues.

This chain joins TRBV20-1 and TRBJ2-1, with 7 bases that match TRBD2. The trim removed 5 bases at V and 1 base at J, leaving 8 bases unmatched. CDR3 size: 15 residues. CDR1 is DFQATT, CDR2 SNEGSKA, per germline (reference sequence). The CDR3 protein is CSARDYQKSYNEQFF. The CDR3 nucleotides are TGCAGTGCTCGGGACTACCAAAAATCCTACAATGAGCAGTTCTTC.

This clonotype has just a few counts. The CDR3 loop is CAWRQGARAFF. The CDR3 coding sequence is TGTGCCTGGAGGCAGGGGGCGCGTGCTTTCTTT. The V gene is TRBV30, the J gene TRBJ1-1, with TRBD1 matching over 8 bases. Looked up from germline, CDR1 is GTSNPN and CDR2 is SVGIG (reference sequence). CDR3 length: 11 residues. The ends lost 3 bases at V and 11 bases at J; junction bases unmatched: 5.

This clonotype was recorded many times. The genes are TRBV20-1 and TRBJ2-1; D is uncertain. Germline-derived CDR1 and CDR2 are DFQATT and SNEGSKA (reference sequence). The CDR3 is made up of 14 amino acids. Trimming stripped 1 base from V and 0 bases from J, with 7 bases between. The CDR3 DNA reads TGCAGTGCTAGAGTCCTTGTCTCCTACAATGAGCAGTTCTTC. It translates to CSARVLVSYNEQFF.

This clonotype was detected many times. This chain joins TRBV27 and TRBJ2-3; D perhaps matches TRBD1 (5 bases). The CDR3 spans 13 residues. Germline lookup yields CDR1 MNHEY and CDR2 SMNVEV (reference sequence). V was clipped by 6 bases and J by 10 bases, with 17 bases between them. The CDR3 nucleotides are TGTGCCAGCAGGGGGCAGGCCCCGATTGCGCAGTATTTT. It specifies CASRGQAPIAQYF.

There are a few counts of this clonotype. The V call is TRBV10-3, the J call TRBJ2-3; 10 nucleotides line up with TRBD2. CDR1 and CDR2 (germline): ENHRY, SYGVKD. Germline trimming cut 3 bases from V and 2 bases from J; bases unmatched to any gene: 8. The CDR3 totals 17 residues. In DNA, the CDR3 is TGTGCCATCAGTGAAGCCGGGACTAGCGAAGTCACAGATACGCAGTATTTT. This gives the protein CAISEAGTSEVTDTQYF.

This chain uses TRBV7-2 with TRBJ2-5; either TRBD1 or TRBD2 may fit D (5 bases each). V lost 5 bases, J lost 3 bases, and 10 bases lay in between. CDR3 length: 13 amino acids. CDR1 SGHTA and CDR2 FQGNSA come from the germline V gene. CDR3 in amino acids: CASSPRGEETQYF. The CDR3 nucleotides are TGTGCCAGCAGCCCAAGAGGGGAAGAGACCCAGTACTTC.

Many counts were recorded for this clonotype. The chain uses TRBV28 and TRBJ1-3; D uncertain. Trimming removed 8 bases from V and 0 bases from J, with 14 bases in between. Germline V lookup: CDR1 MDHEN, CDR2 SYDVKM. The CDR3 is 15 residues long. The chain's CDR3 is CASLGEGSSGNTIYF. The CDR3 coding sequence is TGTGCCAGCTTAGGCGAGGGCTCCTCTGGAAACACCATATATTTT.

This clonotype was seen repeatedly, ten times or more. The V and J genes are TRBV7-9 and TRBJ1-5; D not resolved. This CDR3 has 14 amino acids. CDR1 and CDR2 from the germline V gene are SEHNR and FQNEAQ (reference sequence). V shed 3 bases and J shed 1 base, with 7 bases lying between them. CDR3 region: CASSFDSSNQPQHF. The CDR3 bases are TGTGCCAGCAGCTTTGACTCCAGCAATCAGCCCCAGCATTTT.

The V and J genes are TRBV5-4 and TRBJ1-1, with D unresolved. The ends were cut back, 3 bases at V and 0 bases at J, with 9 bases in the middle. Germline assignment: CDR1 SGHNT and CDR2 YYREEE (reference sequence). There are 14 residues in the CDR3. DNA of the CDR3: TGTGCCAGCAGCTCGTACATGATGAACACTGAAGCTTTCTTT. This sequence encodes CASSSYMMNTEAFF.

This clonotype was picked up a small number of times. The V gene is TRBV7-6, the J gene TRBJ2-3, with D hard to call. The CDR3 length is 15 residues. Germline loops: CDR1 SGHVS, CDR2 FNYEAQ. With 1 base removed from V and 0 bases from J, the gap between germline ends came to 8 bases. CDR3 sequence (DNA): TGTGCCAGCAGCTTAGGGACGGCCAGCACAGATACGCAGTATTTT. Translation: CASSLGTASTDTQYF.

On this clonotype: A read error may explain this, as a much larger clone is one base away. The chain couples TRBV15 to TRBJ2-5, with 9 bases matching TRBD1. Germline CDR1 LNHNV, CDR2 YYDKDF (reference sequence). This CDR3 is 13 amino acids long. The CDR3 spells CVTSTGGRETQYF. CDR3 DNA: TGTGTCACCAGCACAGGGGGCAGGGAGACCCAGTACTTC.

This clonotype was recorded a few times. The CDR3 here is CASSESVNDEAFF. CDR3 bases: TGTGCCAGCAGTGAATCAGTAAACGATGAAGCTTTCTTT. The gene calls are TRBV2 and TRBJ1-1; no reliable D call. With 2 bases removed from V and 7 bases from J, the gap between germline ends came to 11 bases. The CDR3 extends over 13 amino acids. CDR1 is SNHLY, CDR2 FYNNEI, per germline.

The chain joins TRBV12-3 or TRBV12-4 to TRBJ1-1; D is unresolved. The CDR3 has 12 residues. V lost 0 bases and J 7 bases, leaving 6 bases between the germline ends. CDR3 region: CASSLATIEAFF. The CDR3 DNA follows: TGTGCCAGCAGTTTAGCGACGATTGAAGCTTTCTTT.

The chain recombines TRBV27 with TRBJ2-3; D not resolved. This CDR3 has 14 amino acids. The V end lost 1 base, the J end lost 4 bases, and 9 bases lay between the germline ends. Germline-derived CDR1 and CDR2 are MNHEY and SMNVEV (reference sequence). The CDR3, as DNA: TGTGCCAGCAGTTTATTGGGGTTCCCAGATACGCAGTATTTT. Translating it yields CASSLLGFPDTQYF.

This clonotype has only a few counts. The genes are TRBV3-1 and TRBJ2-2; D gene uncertain. The CDR3 extends over 16 amino acids. Germline CDR1 is LGHDT and CDR2 is YNNKEL (reference sequence). The ends were cut back, 7 bases at V and 1 base at J, with 16 bases in the middle. In DNA, the CDR3 is TGTGCCAGCACCCCCCTCAGCGCGATGAACACCGGGGAGCTGTTTTTT. Residues: CASTPLSAMNTGELFF.

This clonotype came up a few times. This chain links TRBV27 with TRBJ2-2; no clear D. The germline V and J ends were trimmed by 6 bases and 5 bases, with 7 bases remaining between them. The germline V gene has CDR1 MNHEY and CDR2 SMNVEV (reference sequence). CDR3 length: 12 residues. The CDR3 spells CASSFLTGELFF. The CDR3 DNA is TGTGCCAGCAGCTTCCTAACCGGGGAGCTGTTTTTT.

The sample holds a few counts of this clonotype. The V and J genes are TRBV27 and TRBJ2-1, with D perhaps matching TRBD2 (5 bases). The CDR3 extends over 16 amino acids. Germline lookup yields CDR1 MNHEY and CDR2 SMNVEV (reference sequence). V was clipped by 2 bases and J by 15 bases, with 26 bases between them. The chain's CDR3 is CASSLRRPGLGFGPFF. The CDR3 nucleotides read TGTGCCAGCAGTTTAAGGCGCCCCGGACTCGGGTTCGGTCCGTTCTTC.

This clonotype has a handful of counts. The chain is built from TRBV12-3 or TRBV12-4 and TRBJ2-1, with a tentative D call TRBD2 (5 bases). The length of the CDR3 is 15 residues. Trimming removed 11 bases at V and 2 bases at J, with 19 bases between. CDR3 sequence: CASAPNSDPYNEQFF. For the CDR3, the DNA is TGTGCCTCCGCTCCCAATAGCGACCCCTACAATGAGCAGTTCTTC.

In this sample, this clonotype turned up many times. This sequence joins TRBV29-1 and TRBJ1-4; D remains ambiguous. The CDR3 spans 13 residues. Germline V gives CDR1 SQVTM, CDR2 ANQGSEA. V gave up 5 bases and J gave up 4 bases, with 11 bases separating them. CDR3 in amino acids: CSVRGRFNEKLFF. CDR3 coding DNA: TGCAGCGTTCGTGGACGGTTTAATGAAAAACTGTTTTTT.